The sample holds one count of the clone carrying this T cell receptor beta chain. The germline CDR1 and CDR2 sequences are SGDLS and YYNGEE. The CDR3 loop spans 15 amino acids. Unmatched junction bases numbered 8, after V lost 1 base and J lost 4 bases. The data were produced by immunoSEQ multiplex PCR, yet TCRdb's version contains in-frame clones alone and is incomplete. This sample carries roughly 100,000 clones, 90% to 95% of them seen once, and the ten largest clones take 3.1%. These data are taken from a study of T cells in pancreatic ductal adenocarcinoma. Surgery without prior neoadjuvant therapy was the treatment of the selected pancreatic ductal adenocarcinoma patients.

The chain recombines TRBV9 with TRBJ2-7, with 7 positions matching TRBD2. The receptor was isolated from a human donor with pancreatic ductal adenocarcinoma. Sequenced: PBMCs. The CDR3 region has the DNA TGTGCCAGCAGCGTAATGGGGGGAGGGATATACGAGCAGTACTTC. Amino acids: CASSVMGGGIYEQYF.